This T cell receptor beta chain appears in the sequencing data of a study of control samples from healthy donors and cancer patients. The ends were cut back, 7 bases at V and 2 bases at J, with 12 bases in the middle. The germline gives CDR1 MNHEY, CDR2 SMNVEV (reference sequence). The CDR3 contains 14 residues. Data came from immunoSEQ multiplex PCR; TCRdb stores just in-frame clones and leaves some out. The table lists approximately 70,000 clones, roughly 87% of them singletons, with under 5% in the top ten. Sequencing was performed on blood. The clonotype was recovered from a woman aged 45-59 years in good health. J is TRBJ1-5 and V is TRBV27, with D uncertain. The CDR3 DNA reads TGTGCCAGCATTTTCAGGATTTGCAATCAGCCCCAGCATTTT. Translating gives CASIFRICNQPQHF.